The present TCR beta chain was sequenced within a study of OX40 agonist ivuxolimab in advanced cancers. Sequenced by immunoSEQ multiplex PCR; TCRdb stores in-frame clones only, minus some. The top ten clones hold approximately 0.49% of a sample with 85,000 to 120,000 clones, less than 95% of them seen once. In germline, CDR1 is MGHDK, CDR2 SYGVNS. After removal of 5 bases from V and 0 bases from J, the junction contained 12 bases not matched to a gene. CDR3 size: 17 residues. This rearrangement joins TRBV25-1 to TRBJ2-7; TRBD2 agrees at 8 bases. This receptor was obtained from an adult with an advanced solid tumor such as melanoma, head and neck, liver or kidney cancer. Sample: CD4+ or CD8+ T cells sorted from blood, taken in a trial of the OX40 agonist ivuxolimab. The CDR3: CASSPGRGGSHSYEQYF. The CDR3, as DNA: TGTGCCAGCAGTCCCGGCCGGGGGGGCAGCCACTCCTACGAGCAGTACTTC.